The clone carrying this T cell receptor (beta chain) was picked up a small number of times. Antigen specificity is unknown. TCRdb re-called the 5' RACE reads with MiXCR, one entry per CDR3 protein. In the table there are approximately 500,000 distinct CDR3 sequences, roughly 25% of which are singletons. This sample is part of a study of T-cell memory formation after mild COVID-19. Study overall: TCR clusters mostly belonged to single donors. Study results and limitations: Pre-infection memory held some responding clones, suggesting pre-existing cross-reactive T cells responded. CD4+ contracting clones were found mainly in CM and EM, and CD8+ ones in EMRA.

This CDR3 has 20 residues. V lost 2 bases to trimming and J lost 1 base, with 26 bases between them. CDR1 is SGHAT and CDR2 is FQNNGV in the germline V gene. The sequence derives from an adult woman who had mild COVID-19 (a few samples of this study predate the infection). Cell type and time point are not known. The chain is built from TRBV11-2 and TRBJ2-5, with D possibly being TRBD1 (6 bases). Sequenced material: PBMCs or a T cell subset sorted from them (not recorded which). This chain's CDR3 is CASSLWASWGPKGTQETQYF. The CDR3 bases are TGTGCCAGCAGCTTATGGGCCTCTTGGGGGCCGAAGGGGACCCAAGAGACCCAGTACTTC.